This T cell receptor (beta chain) derives from a study of blood T cell repertoires in COVID-19. Looked up from germline, CDR1 is SGHDT and CDR2 is YYEEEE. This CDR3 region has 13 residues. Trimming cost V 1 base and J 11 bases, with 13 bases left between them. Assay used: immunoSEQ multiplex PCR; TCRdb lists only in-frame clones, some missing. This sample has hundreds of thousands of clones; 85% to 90% occur once, and the top ten carry 1.1%. The chain uses TRBV5-6 and TRBJ2-1; D is ambiguous. Sequenced material: PBMCs or T cells enriched from blood (not recorded which). This TCR derives from a man aged 25-45 years who had recovered from COVID-19. The CDR3 protein is CASSLQAAPKQFF. The CDR3 bases are TGTGCCAGCAGCTTGCAGGCCGCCCCCAAGCAGTTCTTC.